This T cell receptor (beta chain) was recovered during a study of OX40 agonist ivuxolimab in advanced cancers. The wider study: Patients were treated with ivuxolimab, an agonistic anti-OX40 (CD134) antibody. Patients with hepatocellular carcinoma, melanoma, renal cell or head and neck cancer made up the dose-escalation patients.

A note on this clone: Its specificity is not known.

Study-level points and caveats: CD4+ and CD8+ blood T cells expanded clonally by week 6 at 0.1 to 3.0 mg/kg. Expanded clones belonging to CD8+ T cells outnumbered, on average, those of CD4+.

The data were produced by immunoSEQ multiplex PCR, yet TCRdb's version contains in-frame clones alone and is incomplete. The sample shows approximately 30,000 clones, approximately 84% of them seen only once. The CDR3 loop spans 16 amino acids. Germline CDR1 is SGHVS and CDR2 is FNYEAQ. Trimming cost V 4 bases and J 0 bases; bases outside gene matches: 9. The sample was CD4+ or CD8+ T cells sorted from blood, taken in a trial of the OX40 agonist ivuxolimab. The sequence derives from an adult with an advanced solid tumor such as melanoma, head and neck, liver or kidney cancer. The chain is built from TRBV7-6 and TRBJ2-7; 7 bases align to TRBD2. CDR3 in amino acids: CASSSLGGLDSYEQYF. The CDR3 region has the DNA TGTGCCAGCAGCTCGCTGGGAGGACTAGACTCCTACGAGCAGTACTTC.